This TCR beta chain was identified during a study of shared clonotypes between healthy human individuals. Study-level background: The plates for each donor numbered three CD4 naive, three CD4 memory, two CD8 naive and one CD8 memory. Study-wide points: The sampled material consisted only of blood, and tissue repertoires are likely to differ.

Only in-frame clones appear in the TCRdb table, and some are missing; sequencing was by immunoSEQ multiplex PCR. The sample consists of 850,000 to 1,200,000 clones, about 70% of them appearing once. Points on this clone: The antigen is unknown.

CDR3 length: 14 residues. Germline assignment: CDR1 SNHLY and CDR2 FYNNEI. The split of CD4+ cells yielded CD45RA+ naive and CD45RA-negative memory subsets. What was sequenced was memory CD4+ T cells sorted from blood. The subset: CD45RA-negative fraction. This rearrangement joins TRBV2 to TRBJ2-5; maybe TRBD1 (5 bases). The last part of the DNA fits TRBJ2-7 better; the J call may be wrong. The clonotype was recovered from a man aged 18 to 30 in good health. CDR3 sequence: CASSLGQRPYEQYF. In DNA, the CDR3 is TGTGCCAGCAGTCTAGGACAAAGGCCCTACGAGCAGTACTTC.